One sample yielded the 30 T cell receptor beta chains listed below, sequenced in a study of low-dose radiotherapy and immunotherapy resistance in tumors. Gene-specific TRAV and TRBV primers were used for first-strand cDNA, covering alpha and beta chains. Both a constant-region primer and a V-primer adapter served to amplify TCRs across approximately 19 PCR cycles. TCRdb processed the reads anew with MiXCR; each CDR3 protein has one entry. Among 11,000 or so distinct CDR3 sequences, approximately 65% were seen once, and the ten largest hold 10% to 15%. All receptors derive from a human donor with advanced metastatic prostate, ovarian, gallbladder or colorectal cancer (not recorded which). This table probably holds off-target reads from a library built for another chain.

The chain combines TRBV10-3 with TRBJ2-1, with D perhaps matching TRBD2 (6 bases). This CDR3 has 14 amino acids. Germline CDR1 ENHRY, CDR2 SYGVKD. V lost 4 bases, J lost 2 bases, and 9 bases lay in between. The CDR3 DNA sequence: TGTGCCATCAGTGGTAGCGGAGCCTACAATGAGCAGTTCTTC. Protein: CAISGSGAYNEQFF.

Written as DNA, the CDR3 is TGTGCCAGCAGCCCGCCCGGACAGACTAACTATGGCTACACCTTC. It codes for CASSPPGQTNYGYTF. The chain carries TRBV7-9 and TRBJ1-2; tentative D call: TRBD1 (6 bases). The germline V and J ends were trimmed by 5 bases and 0 bases, with 13 bases remaining between them. Germline assignment: CDR1 SEHNR and CDR2 FQNEAQ (reference sequence). The CDR3 loop spans 15 amino acids.

The CDR3 here is CASTSSGSGDNEQFF. CDR3 sequence (DNA): TGTGCCAGCACTTCGAGCGGGAGTGGGGACAATGAGCAGTTCTTC. The V gene is TRBV6-8, the J gene TRBJ2-1, with 8 bases fitting TRBD2. The CDR3 is 15 residues long. With V trimmed by 7 bases and J by 5 bases, 10 bases remained unmatched. Germline CDR1 and CDR2: MNHGY and SAAAGT.

The chain recombines TRBV5-1 with TRBJ2-2, with D maybe TRBD1 (5 bases). V lost 4 bases to trimming and J lost 5 bases, with 15 bases between them. Germline V lookup: CDR1 SGHRS, CDR2 YFSETQ. CDR3 length: 15 amino acids. DNA for the CDR3: TGCGCCAGCAGCAGGGGCCAAGGGGCTACCGGGGAGCTGTTTTTT. It is translated as CASSRGQGATGELFF.

CDR3 in DNA: TGCGCCAGCAGCGACAGGACCGGGTCTAGCGGGGGGAGAGAGCAGTTCTTC. Translated, it gives CASSDRTGSSGGREQFF. The chain carries TRBV5-1 and TRBJ2-1; 11 bases are a match to TRBD2. With 4 bases clipped from V and 10 bases from J, the junction kept 16 bases outside the gene matches. The CDR3 spans 17 residues. Per the germline V gene, CDR1 is SGHRS and CDR2 is YFSETQ. The full variable domain, completed using reference TRBV5-1 and TRBJ2-1, is KAGVTQTPRYLIKTRGQQVTLSCSPISGHRSVSWYQQTPGQGLQFLFEYFSETQRNKGNFPGRFSGRQFSNSRSEMNVSTLELGDSALYLCASSDRTGSSGGREQFFGPGTRLTVL.

The chain employs TRBV12-3 or TRBV12-4 and TRBJ2-7, with TRBD2 matching over 13 bases. The CDR3 length is 16 residues. V lost 6 bases, J lost 2 bases, and 7 bases stayed unmatched. DNA for the CDR3: TGTGCCAGCAGGGGGACTAGCGGGACGGTAGCCTACGAGCAGTACTTC. Protein product: CASRGTSGTVAYEQYF.

This chain joins TRBV28 and TRBJ1-1, with a possible D match to TRBD1 (6 bases). Germline-derived CDR1 and CDR2 are MDHEN and SYDVKM. The CDR3 covers 15 residues. Trimming removed 6 bases from V and 1 base from J, with 15 bases in between. The CDR3 reads CASSAIKGGNTEAFF. The DNA for the CDR3 is TGTGCCAGCAGCGCAATCAAAGGGGGGAACACTGAAGCTTTCTTT.

This clonotype was seen a handful of times. The chain has TRBV6-1 and TRBJ1-1; 8 bases fit TRBD1. This CDR3 is 14 amino acids long. J lost 5 bases, V lost 5 bases, and 7 bases had no gene match. Germline values: CDR1 MNHNS, CDR2 SASEGT. CDR3 region: CASSQEQGGTEAFF. The CDR3 DNA follows: TGTGCCAGCAGTCAAGAACAGGGGGGAACTGAAGCTTTCTTT.

The V gene is TRBV4-1, the J gene TRBJ1-5; TRBD1 matches at 7 bases. This CDR3 is built from 14 residues. After removal of 2 bases from V and 5 bases from J, the junction contained 3 bases not matched to a gene. CDR1 is MGHRA, CDR2 YSYEKL, per germline. CDR3 coding DNA: TGCGCCAGCAGCCAAAGACAGGGTGATCAGCCCCAGCATTTT. Translation gives CASSQRQGDQPQHF.

DNA for the CDR3: TGTGCCAGCAGCCAAGGGTATTCCTACGAGCAGTACTTC. It specifies CASSQGYSYEQYF. V and J are TRBV3-1 and TRBJ2-7; D call uncertain. V was shortened by 1 base and J by 1 base, with 5 bases between the two germline ends. CDR1 and CDR2 from the germline V gene are LGHDT and YNNKEL (reference sequence). The CDR3 consists of 13 residues.

This chain uses TRBV18 with TRBJ1-2; D gene unclear. Germline V CDR1 and CDR2: KGHSH, LQKENI. Trimming removed 0 bases from V and 6 bases from J, with 8 bases in between. CDR3 length: 13 amino acids. The CDR3 bases are TGTGCCAGCTCACCACCTAATGAGAATGGCTACACCTTC. Protein product: CASSPPNENGYTF.

The rearrangement uses TRBV13 and TRBJ2-2; 8 bases agree with TRBD2. The CDR3 has 16 residues. Unmatched junction bases numbered 7, after V lost 6 bases and J lost 1 base. CDR1 is PRHDT, CDR2 FYEKMQ, per germline (reference sequence). The CDR3 nucleotides are TGTGCCAGCAGTAAGCCGGGACTAGTGAACACCGGGGAGCTGTTTTTT. Amino acid sequence: CASSKPGLVNTGELFF.

This clonotype turned up a few times. V is TRBV28 and J is TRBJ1-1; no clear D. The CDR3 totals 14 residues. V shed 3 bases and J shed 5 bases, with 13 bases lying between them. The V gene's germline CDR1 is MDHEN and CDR2 SYDVKM. The CDR3 DNA sequence: TGTGCCAGCAGTTTCGTAGCAGGATGGACTGAAGCTTTCTTT. Translation: CASSFVAGWTEAFF.

This clonotype showed up just a few times. This chain links TRBV5-5 with TRBJ1-6; D may be TRBD1 (6 bases). This CDR3 comprises 14 residues. Per germline, CDR1 SGHKS and CDR2 YYEKEE (reference sequence). The ends were cut back, 4 bases at V and 7 bases at J, with 12 bases in the middle. The CDR3 DNA follows: TGTGCCAGCAGCCCCGGGACACTCAATTCACCCCTCCACTTT. It is translated as CASSPGTLNSPLHF.

V usage is TRBV12-3 or TRBV12-4 and J usage is TRBJ2-1; D is possibly TRBD2 (7 bases). The ends were cut back, 7 bases at V and 6 bases at J, with 19 bases in the middle. The CDR3 sequence is 15 residues long. In nucleotides, the CDR3 is TGTGCCAGCAACGTTCTAGGGGGGGATGGCAATGAGCAGTTCTTC. Translation: CASNVLGGDGNEQFF.

This clonotype has a single count. The genes are TRBV11-3 and TRBJ2-7; D gene ambiguous. Germline-derived CDR1 and CDR2 are SGHNT and YENEEA. The CDR3 has 14 amino acids. V was trimmed by 7 bases and J by 2 bases, leaving 15 bases between them. The CDR3 reads CASTLDMGTYEQYF. CDR3 DNA: TGTGCCAGCACCCTGGATATGGGGACCTACGAGCAGTACTTC.

This clonotype occurred once. The rearrangement joins TRBV4-3 to TRBJ2-1, with 12 bases lining up with TRBD2. The CDR3 is 15 amino acids. Losses at the gene ends were 3 bases for V and 9 bases for J; bases not matched to a gene: 6. CDR1 and CDR2 from the germline V gene are LGHNA and YSLEER. As DNA, the CDR3 is TGCGCCAGCAGCCATTCTAGCGGGAGGGCCCCTGAGCAGTTCTTC. Amino acids: CASSHSSGRAPEQFF.

A few counts support this clonotype. This rearrangement joins TRBV11-2 to TRBJ2-1, with D possibly TRBD2 on 5 matching bases. Trimming took 0 bases from V and 0 from J, leaving 15 bases between them. This CDR3 contains 18 residues. CDR1 is SGHAT and CDR2 is FQNNGV in the germline V gene. The CDR3 DNA is TGTGCCAGCAGCTTAGATTGGCTAGCAGTAAGCTCCTACAATGAGCAGTTCTTC. This codes for CASSLDWLAVSSYNEQFF. The entire variable domain, with the rest obtained from reference TRBV11-2 and TRBJ2-1, is as follows: EAGVAQSPRYKIIEKRQSVAFWCNPISGHATLYWYQQILGQGPKLLIQFQNNGVVDDSQLPKDRFSAERLKGVDSTLKIQPAKLEDSAVYLCASSLDWLAVSSYNEQFFGPGTRLTVL.

The chain links TRBV19 to TRBJ2-3; TRBD2 aligns across 8 bases. J was trimmed by 6 bases and V by 3 bases; bases with no gene match: 8. Germline CDR1 and CDR2: LNHDA and SQIVND (reference sequence). This CDR3 spans 15 amino acids. The CDR3 region has the DNA TGTGCCAGTAGTATTCGGGGGGGAAAGGTGGATACGCAGTATTTT. Translating it yields CASSIRGGKVDTQYF.

This clonotype was recorded once. The rearrangement links TRBV7-9 to TRBJ2-3; maybe TRBD2 (6 bases). The CDR3 spans 15 residues. Germline CDR1 SEHNR, CDR2 FQNEAQ (reference sequence). V shed 5 bases and J shed 4 bases, with 16 bases lying between them. The CDR3 DNA sequence: TGTGCCAGCAGCCCCCGGCGGGGCACGCCAGATACGCAGTATTTT. Amino acid sequence: CASSPRRGTPDTQYF.

This chain links TRBV24-1 with TRBJ1-1; D is ambiguous. The V gene lost 10 bases and the J gene lost 3 bases, with 14 bases spanning the gap. Germline CDR1 reads KGHDR; CDR2 reads SFDVKD. The CDR3 is 13 residues long. The CDR3 sequence is CATNLGSDTEAFF. The CDR3 DNA reads TGTGCCACTAATCTAGGGTCCGACACTGAAGCTTTCTTT.

The V and J genes are TRBV2 and TRBJ2-1, with D perhaps given as TRBD1 or TRBD2 (5 bases each). V was clipped by 3 bases and J by 0 bases, with 12 bases between them. CDR1 and CDR2 (germline): SNHLY, FYNNEI. There are 16 residues in the CDR3. Here the CDR3 reads CASSERGGSSYNEQFF. CDR3 sequence (DNA): TGTGCCAGCAGTGAGCGTGGGGGTAGCTCCTACAATGAGCAGTTCTTC.

The rearrangement links TRBV9 to TRBJ2-5; TRBD2 agrees at 16 bases. Germline V gene lookup returns CDR1 SGDLS and CDR2 YYNGEE. The CDR3 consists of 16 residues. V trimming: 4 bases; J trimming: 4 bases; junction bases outside the gene matches: 4. The CDR3: CASSMGLAGGAETQYF. The CDR3 region has the DNA TGTGCCAGCAGCATGGGACTAGCGGGGGGGGCAGAGACCCAGTACTTC.

A single count supports this clonotype. The V call is TRBV3-1, the J call TRBJ1-1; D is ambiguous. The ends were cut back, 0 bases at V and 0 bases at J, with 5 bases in the middle. Germline V lookup: CDR1 LGHDT, CDR2 YNNKEL (reference sequence). The CDR3 totals 14 residues. The CDR3 DNA follows: TGTGCCAGCAGCCAAGAGGGAATGAACACTGAAGCTTTCTTT. Amino acids: CASSQEGMNTEAFF.

This clonotype has more than one count but fewer than ten. V and J are TRBV21-1 and TRBJ2-1; the table names TRBD2, a call not compared with the DNA. TRBV21-1 is designated a pseudogene. The CDR3 consists of 16 residues. CDR3 loop: CASSPESGGSHNEQFF. CDR3 DNA: TGTGCCAGCAGCCCCGAGTCGGGAGGCTCCCACAATGAGCAGTTCTTC.

The V gene is TRBV5-1, the J gene TRBJ1-3, with D unclear. Germline V gene data show CDR1 as SGHRS and CDR2 as YFSETQ. The CDR3 sequence is 14 residues long. V shed 0 bases and J shed 3 bases, with 7 bases lying between them. The CDR3 bases are TGCGCCAGCAGCTTGGGTCATCTTGGAAACACCATATATTTT. This encodes CASSLGHLGNTIYF.

This clonotype was picked up a small number of times. The chain has TRBV20-1 and TRBJ2-5; the D call may be TRBD1 or TRBD2 (5 bases each). In germline, CDR1 is DFQATT, CDR2 SNEGSKA (reference sequence). V shed 3 bases and J shed 1 base, with 12 bases lying between them. The CDR3 is 14 amino acids. The CDR3 loop is CSASPNGAQETQYF. The CDR3, as DNA: TGCAGTGCTAGTCCTAACGGGGCCCAAGAGACCCAGTACTTC.

The sample holds a few counts of this clonotype. The chain couples TRBV5-1 to TRBJ1-1; the match to TRBD1 covers 9 bases. The germline V gene has CDR1 SGHRS and CDR2 YFSETQ. V shed 3 bases, J shed 5 bases, and the junction held 8 bases outside the gene matches. The CDR3 covers 15 residues. This CDR3 reads CASSSNRGRSTEAFF. CDR3 DNA: TGCGCCAGCAGCTCGAACAGGGGGCGGAGTACTGAAGCTTTCTTT.

The V call is TRBV4-3, the J call TRBJ2-1; D possibly corresponds to TRBD2 (5 bases). Trimming removed 1 base at V and 8 bases at J, with 12 bases between. This CDR3 is 14 amino acids long. Germline V gene lookup returns CDR1 LGHNA and CDR2 YSLEER. The CDR3 spells CASSQVGREHEQFF. CDR3 nucleotide sequence: TGCGCCAGCAGCCAAGTTGGAAGGGAGCATGAGCAGTTCTTC.

This clonotype came up a few times. The V call is TRBV29-1, the J call TRBJ2-7, with TRBD1 matching 7 bases. CDR1 SQVTM and CDR2 ANQGSEA come from the germline V gene. Trimming cost V 6 bases and J 2 bases; bases outside gene matches: 7. The CDR3 has 13 residues. The CDR3 loop is CSVAPGQPYEQYF. The CDR3 DNA follows: TGCAGCGTAGCACCGGGACAGCCCTACGAGCAGTACTTC.